This TCR beta chain was recorded in a study of CD8+ T cells in alopecia areata. Germline CDR1 is MDHEN and CDR2 is SYDVKM. CDR3 size: 14 residues. The V end was cut by 2 bases, the J end by 8 bases, with 10 bases between. This clone was counted between two and nine times. Extraction and reverse transcription of RNA yielded cDNA as the sequencing template. The method was immunoSEQ multiplex PCR; TCRdb's version includes in-frame clones alone and lacks a portion of them. The sample shows 75,000 to 100,000 clones, 41% of them seen only once. The genes are TRBV28 and TRBJ2-6, with D unclear. Sequenced sample: CD4+ T cells sorted from blood. The clonotype comes from a human donor with alopecia areata. This CDR3 is CASSLPPATNVLTF. CDR3 bases: TGTGCCAGCAGTTTACCCCCCGCGACCAACGTCCTGACTTTC. The full variable domain, its missing parts supplied by reference TRBV28 and TRBJ2-6, is DVKVTQSSRYLVKRTGEKVFLECVQDMDHENMFWYRQDPGLGLRLIYFSYDVKMKEKGDIPEGYSVSREKKERFSLILESASTNQTSMYLCASSLPPATNVLTFGAGSRLTVL.